This TCR beta chain was captured by sequencing in a study of blood T cell repertoires in COVID-19. Study at large: The United States, Italy and Spain provided the acute and convalescent COVID-19 samples.

All enrollees were roughly 18 to 95 years old and from about 25 US areas. Cohorts were based on clinical histories the participants reported. Original handling: Amplification from reference gene primers served as the basis for estimated nucleated cell counts. Some clones are missing from TCRdb's copy, which holds only in-frame ones; the method was immunoSEQ multiplex PCR. V and J calls and clone size are given by that table; D and trimming were obtained from the DNA. The table shows some 400,000 clones, with around 87% occurring only once. V lost 5 bases, J lost 0 bases, and 17 bases lay in between. This CDR3 has 16 residues. Per the germline V gene, CDR1 is KGHSH and CDR2 is LQKENI.

This TCR came from a young man who had recovered from COVID-19. V gene TRBV18 combines with J gene TRBJ2-7; D perhaps matches TRBD1 (6 bases). The sequenced sample was PBMCs or T cells enriched from blood (not recorded which). CDR3 DNA: TGTGCCAGCTCATTCTCCAGACAGGTCCGCTCCTACGAGCAGTACTTC. Protein sequence: CASSFSRQVRSYEQYF.